The 12 T cell receptor beta chains given below trace back to one sample, sequenced in a study of shared clonotypes between healthy human individuals. Repertoires were generated with immunoSEQ multiplex PCR, while TCRdb's copy carries only in-frame clones and drops some. This table holds roughly 2 million clones, around 95% found once. The sequenced material came from naive CD4+ T cells sorted from blood. Subset: CD45RA+ positively selected. The source is a man aged 18 to 29 in good health.

CDR3 in amino acids: CASSQEGLAGIGANVLTF. In DNA, the CDR3 is TGTGCCAGCAGCCAAGAAGGACTAGCGGGTATTGGGGCCAACGTCCTGACTTTC. The V and J genes are TRBV14 and TRBJ2-6, with 11 bases matching TRBD2. Trimming at V came to 0 bases and at J to 3 bases, leaving 4 bases not matched to a gene. The CDR3 runs 18 residues. Germline CDR1 reads SGHDN; CDR2 reads FVKESK. The whole variable domain, filled in from reference TRBV14 and TRBJ2-6, reads EAGVTQFPSHSVIEKGQTVTLRCDPISGHDNLYWYRRVMGKEIKFLLHFVKESKQDESGMPNNRFLAERTGGTYSTLKVQPAELEDSGVYFCASSQEGLAGIGANVLTFGAGSRLTVL.

In DNA, the CDR3 is TGTGCCTGGGGGGACAGCGAAAAACTGTTTTTT. It translates to CAWGDSEKLFF. The chain recombines TRBV30 with TRBJ1-4; TRBD1 matches at 7 bases. The germline V gene encodes CDR1 GTSNPN and CDR2 SVGIG (reference sequence). The ends lost 5 bases at V and 8 bases at J; junction bases unmatched: 2. This CDR3 comprises 11 residues.

This rearrangement joins TRBV11-2 to TRBJ2-5, with a possible D match to TRBD1 (7 bases). The length of the CDR3 is 15 residues. With 5 bases removed from V and 5 bases from J, the gap between germline ends came to 18 bases. The germline V gene encodes CDR1 SGHAT and CDR2 FQNNGV. The CDR3 coding sequence is TGTGCCAGCAGCGCTGCAGGGGGGTCCGGGGAGACCCAGTACTTC. Translating it yields CASSAAGGSGETQYF.

CDR3 DNA sequence: TGTGCCAGCAGTGAGAGCACTGAAGCTTTCTTT. It is translated as CASSESTEAFF. V usage is TRBV28 and J usage is TRBJ1-1; D unresolved. The V gene lost 5 bases and the J gene lost 4 bases, with 5 bases spanning the gap. The CDR3 has 11 residues. Germline CDR1 is MDHEN and CDR2 is SYDVKM.

The chain has TRBV7-2 and TRBJ2-5, with D hard to call. The length of the CDR3 is 13 residues. Between the trimmed V and J ends, which lost 6 bases and 4 bases, there was a span of 12 bases. The germline gives CDR1 SGHTA, CDR2 FQGNSA. This chain's CDR3 is CASSYTDRETQYF. CDR3 coding DNA: TGTGCCAGCAGTTATACAGATAGAGAGACCCAGTACTTC.

This clone is a singleton in its sample. V and J are TRBV6-1 and TRBJ2-3; D gene uncertain. This CDR3 is built from 15 residues. With 2 bases removed from V and 3 bases from J, the gap between germline ends came to 12 bases. The germline gives CDR1 MNHNS, CDR2 SASEGT. In DNA form, the CDR3 reads TGTGCCAGCAGTGAATTCGAAGGATCGACAGATACGCAGTATTTT. Translating gives CASSEFEGSTDTQYF.

The chain carries TRBV6-1 and TRBJ2-7; 9 positions match TRBD1. The germline CDR1 and CDR2 sequences are MNHNS and SASEGT. The CDR3 runs 15 residues. The V gene end was trimmed by 4 bases and the J gene end by 3 bases; junction bases not matched to a gene: 7. The CDR3 region is CASSGLDRGFYEQYF. CDR3 bases: TGTGCCAGCAGTGGATTAGACAGGGGGTTCTACGAGCAGTACTTC.

This clone was seen only a few times. V usage is TRBV18 and J usage is TRBJ1-5, with D unclear. CDR1 is KGHSH and CDR2 is LQKENI in the germline V gene. The V end lost 6 bases, the J end lost 2 bases, and 11 bases lay between the germline ends. CDR3 length: 14 amino acids. In DNA, the CDR3 is TGTGCCAGCTCCCGGGCGGCGGGCAATCAGCCCCAGCATTTT. Protein product: CASSRAAGNQPQHF.

V and J are TRBV7-9 and TRBJ1-2; the match to TRBD1 covers 8 bases. The CDR3 is 15 residues long. The V gene's germline CDR1 is SEHNR and CDR2 FQNEAQ (reference sequence). V shed 5 bases and J 6 bases; nucleotides not matched to a gene: 11. The CDR3 is CASSQTPHRGDGYTF. The CDR3 DNA reads TGTGCCAGCAGCCAAACCCCGCACAGGGGGGATGGCTACACCTTC.

This sequence joins TRBV27 and TRBJ2-3; D may be TRBD1 (7 bases). Germline V gives CDR1 MNHEY, CDR2 SMNVEV (reference sequence). The CDR3 spans 14 residues. V dropped 5 bases and J dropped 5 bases, with 14 bases sitting between them. CDR3 sequence reads: CASSRSGGIDTQYF. CDR3 bases: TGTGCCAGCAGTCGATCAGGGGGGATAGATACGCAGTATTTT.

Written as DNA, the CDR3 is TGTGCCAGCAGCTTAAGGCCGGCGGAGGACACCATATATTTT. Amino acids: CASSLRPAEDTIYF. The chain joins TRBV7-9 to TRBJ1-3, with unresolved D. The CDR3 is 14 amino acids. The V end lost 2 bases, the J end lost 8 bases, and 13 bases lay between the germline ends. Germline assignment: CDR1 SEHNR and CDR2 FQNEAQ (reference sequence).

The CDR3 nucleotides are TGTGCCAGCAGCTTAGAGTCAAGGGACATTCAGTACTTC. Translated, it gives CASSLESRDIQYF. The rearrangement joins TRBV11-3 to TRBJ2-4, with D unresolved. V was trimmed by 0 bases and J by 8 bases, leaving 8 bases between them. The CDR3 is made up of 13 amino acids. Per germline, CDR1 SGHNT and CDR2 YENEEA. Full variable domain (outside the CDR3, taken from reference TRBV11-3 and TRBJ2-4): EAGVVQSPRYKIIEKKQPVAFWCNPISGHNTLYWYLQNLGQGPELLIRYENEEAVDDSQLPKDRFSAERLKGVDSTLKIQPAELGDSAVYLCASSLESRDIQYFGAGTRLSVL.